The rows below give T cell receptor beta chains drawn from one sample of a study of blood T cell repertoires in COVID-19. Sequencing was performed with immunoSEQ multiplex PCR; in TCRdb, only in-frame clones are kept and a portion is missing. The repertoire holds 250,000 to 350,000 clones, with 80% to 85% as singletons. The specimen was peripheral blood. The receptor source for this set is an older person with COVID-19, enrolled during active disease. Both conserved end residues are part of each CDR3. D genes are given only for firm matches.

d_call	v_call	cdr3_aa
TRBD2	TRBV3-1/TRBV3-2	CASSQVKREGWGDGELFF
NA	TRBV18	CASSPQDLNEQFF
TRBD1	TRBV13	CASRKSGQGHQPQHF
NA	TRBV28	CASSLFGGDRGNTIYF
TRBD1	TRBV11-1	CASSSEGQGYSYEQYF
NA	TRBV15	CATSRDTNSPLHF
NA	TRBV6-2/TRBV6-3	CASSYLTGLSGELFF
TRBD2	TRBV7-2	CASSAGDSYTDTQYF
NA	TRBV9	CASSVAQSSGNTIYF
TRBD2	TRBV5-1	CASSLSGSNNEQFF
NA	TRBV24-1	CATSDDYREEQFF
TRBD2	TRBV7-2	CASSPPGLAGAYEQYF
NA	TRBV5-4	CASSLEGVYGNTEAFF
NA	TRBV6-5	CATELTGQETQYF
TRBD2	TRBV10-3	CAIRAAGTSIVSQETQYF
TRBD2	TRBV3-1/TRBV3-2	CASSHWRESNEQYF
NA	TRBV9	CASGSGGSGANVLTF
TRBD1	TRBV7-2	CASSLEGTGSWELFF
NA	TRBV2	CASRREGLGNQPQHF
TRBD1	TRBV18	CASSPSRGETQYF
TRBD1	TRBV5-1	CASSSPGQGASNGYTF
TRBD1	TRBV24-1	CATSDPSGGPQNTGELFF
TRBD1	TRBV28	CASRTTGTGLASIGELFF
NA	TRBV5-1	CASSLLDYEQFF
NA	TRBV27	CASSLLGLVGGGVETQYF
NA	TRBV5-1	CASSENGPGATDGELFF
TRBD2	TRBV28	CASSSRTSGSTDTGELFF
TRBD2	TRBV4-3	CASRLAYNIGFNEQFF
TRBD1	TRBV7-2	CASSLYGQGGYTF
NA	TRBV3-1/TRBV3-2	CASSRGTNSPLHF
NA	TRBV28	CASSLAGSRFATEAFF
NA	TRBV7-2	CASSWTFTDEQFF
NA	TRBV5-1	CASSTEANEQFF
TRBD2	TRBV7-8	CASSPVLAGKNEQFF
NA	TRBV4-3	CASSQLHGQGLSPLHF
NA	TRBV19	CASTNGRGTEAFF
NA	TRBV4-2	CASSQDSRGNTEAFF
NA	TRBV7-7	CASSLGLGSTDTQYF
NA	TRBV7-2	CASSLGPGSNYGYTF
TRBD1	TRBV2	CASIRDRGQLVGTQYF
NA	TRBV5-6	CASSRSPRSPDEQYF
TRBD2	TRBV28	CASSWTRGTDTQYF
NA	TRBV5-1	CASSLVGGSGANVLTF
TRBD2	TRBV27	CASSTNVAGFLQETQYF
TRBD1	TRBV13	CASSQTGNEQYF
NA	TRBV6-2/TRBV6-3	CASSYSRSLGYTEAFF
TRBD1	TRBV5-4	CASSFRQGANSPLHF
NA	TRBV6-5	CASSYSPYYGYTF
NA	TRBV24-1	CATSGGGGLNTEAFF
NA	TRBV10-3	CAITASEVNEQYF
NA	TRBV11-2	CASRRSSVRGNEQFF
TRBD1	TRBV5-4	CASSLGGRGAYGYTF
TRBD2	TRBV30	CAWIPRLAGPYHEQYF
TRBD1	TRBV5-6	CASSPDRGDEQYF